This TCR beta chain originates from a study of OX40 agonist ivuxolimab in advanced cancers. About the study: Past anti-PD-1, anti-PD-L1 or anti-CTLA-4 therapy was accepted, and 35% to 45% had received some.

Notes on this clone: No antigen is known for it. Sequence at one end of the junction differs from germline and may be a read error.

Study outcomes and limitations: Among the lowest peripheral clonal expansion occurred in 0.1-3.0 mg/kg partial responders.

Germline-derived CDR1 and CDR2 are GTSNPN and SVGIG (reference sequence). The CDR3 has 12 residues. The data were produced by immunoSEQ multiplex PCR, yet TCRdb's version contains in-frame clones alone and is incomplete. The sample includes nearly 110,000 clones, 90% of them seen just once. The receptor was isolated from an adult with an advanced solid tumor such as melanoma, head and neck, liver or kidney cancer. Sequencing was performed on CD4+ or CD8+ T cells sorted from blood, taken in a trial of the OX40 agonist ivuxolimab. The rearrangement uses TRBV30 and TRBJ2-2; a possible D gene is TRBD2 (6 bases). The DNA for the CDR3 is TGTGCCTGGAAGGGCCTTGGCGGGGAGATGTTTTTT. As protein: CAWKGLGGEMFF. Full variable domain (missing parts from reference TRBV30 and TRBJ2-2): SQTIHQWPATLVQPVGSPLSLECTVEGTSNPNLYWYRQAAGRGLQLLFYSVGIGQISSEVPQNLSASRPQDRQFILSSKKLLLSDSGFYLCAWKGLGGEMFFGEGSRLTVL.